Listed here are 32 T cell receptor beta chains from one sample, sequenced in a study of T cells in Graves' hyperthyroidism and ophthalmopathy. Amplification of TCR beta CDR3 regions was performed using RNA transcripts as template. The study used the HTBI primer set for a first-round RT-PCR of the TCR CDR3. TCRdb re-called the multiplex PCR reads with MiXCR, one entry per CDR3 protein. The data contain roughly 660,000 distinct CDR3 sequences, around a sixth of them seen just once; the ten biggest clones take up roughly a sixth. The sample taken for sequencing was blood. All receptors come from a man aged 50 to 60 with Graves' hyperthyroidism.

The chain has TRBV12-3 or TRBV12-4 and TRBJ1-2; a possible D gene is TRBD1 (5 bases). V was pared by 8 bases and J by 4 bases, with 20 bases between. CDR3 size: 15 residues. In DNA form, the CDR3 reads TGTGCCAGCGGGGCTCGTCTCCTGAGATTCTATGGCTACACCTTC. Amino acid sequence: CASGARLLRFYGYTF.

As to this clonotype: A much larger clone differs from this one at a single base, so this may be a read error. The chain uses TRBV30 and TRBJ2-2; D gene unclear. Germline loops: CDR1 GTSNPN, CDR2 SVGIG (reference sequence). V gave up 5 bases and J gave up 5 bases, with 9 bases separating them. The length of the CDR3 is 12 residues. The CDR3 here is CAWGEYTGELFF. The DNA of the CDR3 is TGTGCCTGGGGCGAATATACCGGGGAGCTGTTTTTT.

Turning to this clonotype: Sequence at one end of the junction differs from germline and may be a read error. The chain carries TRBV6-1 and TRBJ2-1; 8 nucleotides line up with TRBD2. Germline lookup yields CDR1 MNHNS and CDR2 SASEGT. The CDR3 is made up of 12 amino acids. The CDR3 region is CASSKAGAEQFF. In DNA form, the CDR3 reads TGTGCCAGCAGTAAAGCGGGAGCTGAGCAGTTCTTC.

This clonotype showed up many times. The rearrangement uses TRBV12-3 or TRBV12-4 and TRBJ1-5; a possible D gene is TRBD1 (6 bases). V was cut by 6 bases and J by 3 bases, with 12 bases left in between. The CDR3 totals 14 residues. CDR3 DNA sequence: TGTGCCAGCAGACCGACAGGAGTCAATCAGCCCCAGCATTTT. This gives the protein CASRPTGVNQPQHF.

This clonotype was seen only a few times. The rearrangement uses TRBV11-2 and TRBJ2-7, with TRBD1 matching over 9 bases. Germline values: CDR1 SGHAT, CDR2 FQNNGV. The CDR3 contains 15 residues. V lost 4 bases to trimming and J lost 4 bases; unmatched junction nucleotides: 8. In DNA form, the CDR3 reads TGTGCCAGCAGCTACACCGGGACAGGGCCTTACGAGCAGTACTTC. Translation: CASSYTGTGPYEQYF.

This clonotype was seen ten or more times. This chain links TRBV28 with TRBJ1-2, with TRBD1 matching over 8 bases. The CDR3 loop spans 16 amino acids. The junction had 10 bases not matched to a gene; V was cut back by 6 bases and J by 1 base. Looked up from germline, CDR1 is MDHEN and CDR2 is SYDVKM. CDR3 nucleotide sequence: TGTGCCAGCAGCGATAACGACAGGGGTTTTAACTATGGCTACACCTTC. It specifies CASSDNDRGFNYGYTF.

This clonotype was seen at least ten times. The chain is built from TRBV19 and TRBJ2-1; D may be TRBD2 (7 bases). The CDR3 totals 13 residues. V was trimmed by 6 bases and J by 8 bases, leaving 14 bases between them. Germline-derived CDR1 and CDR2 are LNHDA and SQIVND (reference sequence). The CDR3 DNA reads as TGTGCCAGTAGCCTCACAGGGAGGGATGAGCAGTTCTTC. Its protein product is CASSLTGRDEQFF.

The table lists this clonotype with many counts. The J gene is TRBJ2-4, the V gene TRBV27; 10 bases map to TRBD2. Germline V gene sequence: CDR1 MNHEY, CDR2 SMNVEV (reference sequence). J was trimmed by 3 bases and V by 6 bases; bases with no gene match: 11. The CDR3 covers 17 residues. Written as DNA, the CDR3 is TGTGCCAGCAGCGTTGGACTAGCGGAGGGGGGCAAAAACATTCAGTACTTC. Translation: CASSVGLAEGGKNIQYF.

This clonotype was seen only a few times. The genes are TRBV2 and TRBJ2-7, with D perhaps TRBD2 (6 bases). V lost 7 bases to trimming and J lost 0 bases, with 16 bases between them. The CDR3 totals 15 residues. Germline values: CDR1 SNHLY, CDR2 FYNNEI. CDR3 nucleotides: TGTGCCAGCACCGCGGGGCTTCCACGCTCCTACGAGCAGTACTTC. This codes for CASTAGLPRSYEQYF.

V usage is TRBV28 and J usage is TRBJ2-1; 7 positions match TRBD2. The CDR3 runs 16 residues. The germline CDR1 and CDR2 sequences are MDHEN and SYDVKM. V dropped 8 bases and J dropped 2; count of bases not matched to a gene: 12. The CDR3 DNA reads TGTGCCAGCTCACCAGTCGGGGGGAAGACCTACAATGAGCAGTTCTTC. Translated, it gives CASSPVGGKTYNEQFF.

This clonotype was seen many times. The chain uses TRBV6-1 and TRBJ2-7; the match to TRBD1 covers 9 bases. V was clipped by 10 bases and J by 3 bases; unmatched bases: 7. This CDR3 region has 13 residues. Per the germline V gene, CDR1 is MNHNS and CDR2 is SASEGT. The CDR3 region is CATRGTGNYEQYF. The CDR3 DNA follows: TGTGCCACAAGAGGGACAGGGAACTACGAGCAGTACTTC.

Written as DNA, the CDR3 is TGTGCCACCAGTGGTACCGGGACCCTGTGGTACGAGCAGTACTTC. This sequence encodes CATSGTGTLWYEQYF. The chain joins TRBV24-1 to TRBJ2-7; either TRBD1 or TRBD2 may supply D (5 bases each). Germline assignment: CDR1 KGHDR and CDR2 SFDVKD. V lost 5 bases to trimming and J lost 4 bases, with 17 bases between them. CDR3 length: 15 residues.

This clonotype was seen a handful of times. The chain links TRBV30 to TRBJ1-1, with D possibly matching TRBD1 (6 bases). Germline V lookup: CDR1 GTSNPN, CDR2 SVGIG (reference sequence). This CDR3 contains 13 residues. With 4 bases removed from V and 0 bases from J, the gap between germline ends came to 9 bases. Written as DNA, the CDR3 is TGTGCCTGGATTGACAGGATGAACACTGAAGCTTTCTTT. Its translation: CAWIDRMNTEAFF.

A few counts support this clonotype. J is TRBJ2-5 and V is TRBV18, with D perhaps matching TRBD1 or TRBD2 (5 bases each). Germline lookup yields CDR1 KGHSH and CDR2 LQKENI. CDR3 size: 15 residues. V gave up 1 base and J gave up 5 bases, with 14 bases separating them. In nucleotides, the CDR3 is TGTGCCAGCTCACCACTTTACGGGGCAGACGAGACCCAGTACTTC. Translated, it gives CASSPLYGADETQYF.

This clonotype appeared many times. The chain has TRBV4-2 and TRBJ2-2; D may be TRBD2 (5 bases). CDR1 and CDR2 (germline): LGHNA, YNFKEQ. CDR3 size: 16 residues. The germline V and J ends were trimmed by 2 bases and 0 bases, with 10 bases remaining between them. This CDR3 reads CASSQTAGTNTGELFF. The CDR3 nucleotides are TGTGCCAGCAGCCAAACTGCCGGGACGAACACCGGGGAGCTGTTTTTT.

Details on this clonotype: It may be a read error: a sequence one base away is much more abundant. The gene calls are TRBV2 and TRBJ2-1; TRBD2 is a possible D gene (7 bases). CDR3 length: 13 residues. The V end was cut by 6 bases, the J end by 5 bases, with 11 bases between. Germline loops: CDR1 SNHLY, CDR2 FYNNEI. CDR3 protein: CASRAGAHNEQFF. The CDR3, as DNA: TGTGCCAGCAGGGCGGGGGCACACAATGAGCAGTTCTTC.

Details on this clonotype: The CDR3 ends on some other residue instead of the conserved phenylalanine or tryptophan, so this is likely a read error. CDR3 in DNA: TGTGCCAGCAGCCCGACTCCGTCTAGCGGGAGTTACGAGCAGTACCTC. This sequence encodes CASSPTPSSGSYEQYL. The genes are TRBV7-9 and TRBJ2-7, with 10 bases fitting TRBD2. CDR3 size: 16 residues. Germline CDR1 SEHNR, CDR2 FQNEAQ (reference sequence). Trimming removed 5 bases from V and 4 bases from J; junction bases left unmatched: 11.

V and J are TRBV5-8 and TRBJ2-1; 8 bases match TRBD2. Germline V gives CDR1 SGHTS, CDR2 YDEGEE. The length of the CDR3 is 15 residues. J lost 4 bases, V lost 4 bases, and 7 bases had no gene match. The CDR3 region is CASSRITSGYNEQFF. CDR3 sequence (DNA): TGTGCCAGCAGCCGAATCACTAGCGGATACAATGAGCAGTTCTTC.

The chain carries TRBV11-2 and TRBJ1-3, with unresolved D. Trimming shortened V by 0 bases and J by 4 bases, and 13 bases separated the two germline ends. There are 16 residues in the CDR3. Germline V CDR1 and CDR2: SGHAT, FQNNGV. Here the CDR3 reads CASSLEVVIAGNTIYF. Written as DNA, the CDR3 is TGTGCCAGCAGCTTAGAGGTAGTAATCGCCGGAAACACCATATATTTT.

At least ten counts were recorded for this clonotype. The chain employs TRBV12-3 or TRBV12-4 and TRBJ1-5, with 9 nucleotides matching TRBD1. This CDR3 is built from 16 residues. V gave up 3 bases and J gave up 6 bases; unmatched junction bases: 9. CDR3 residues: CASSLGQGKGFQPQHF. The CDR3 DNA is TGTGCCAGCAGTTTGGGACAGGGTAAAGGGTTTCAGCCCCAGCATTTT.

The chain recombines TRBV5-1 with TRBJ2-6, with D possibly matching TRBD1 (6 bases). The V end was cut by 4 bases, the J end by 0 bases, with 11 bases between. Germline assignment: CDR1 SGHRS and CDR2 YFSETQ. The CDR3 runs to 16 residues. The CDR3 loop is CASSRTADSGANVLTF. The CDR3 DNA follows: TGCGCCAGCAGCAGGACAGCTGACTCTGGGGCCAACGTCCTGACTTTC.

This clonotype was observed a few times. The gene calls are TRBV29-1 and TRBJ1-1, with D possibly being TRBD1 (5 bases). In germline, CDR1 is SQVTM, CDR2 ANQGSEA. The CDR3 spans 14 residues. Trimming removed 4 bases at V and 0 bases at J, with 12 bases between. The CDR3 DNA is TGCAGCGTTGGCGACAGTTCCATGAACACTGAAGCTTTCTTT. This translates into CSVGDSSMNTEAFF. Full variable domain (missing parts from reference TRBV29-1 and TRBJ1-1): SAVISQKPSRDICQRGTSLTIQCQVDSQVTMMFWYRQQPGQSLTLIATANQGSEATYESGFVIDKFPISRPNLTFSTLTVSNMSPEDSSIYLCSVGDSSMNTEAFFGQGTRLTVV.

The V gene is TRBV27, the J gene TRBJ2-5; TRBD2 matches at 7 bases. With 3 bases clipped from V and 1 base from J, the junction kept 5 bases outside the gene matches. There are 15 residues in the CDR3. Germline V gene data show CDR1 as MNHEY and CDR2 as SMNVEV (reference sequence). CDR3 loop: CASSFASGSQETQYF. CDR3 coding DNA: TGTGCCAGCAGTTTTGCTAGCGGCTCCCAAGAGACCCAGTACTTC.

This clonotype occurred a few times. The rearrangement uses TRBV6-1 and TRBJ2-5; TRBD1 matches at 7 bases. CDR3 length equals 13 residues. CDR1 and CDR2 from the germline V gene are MNHNS and SASEGT. With 7 bases clipped from V and 1 base from J, the junction kept 3 bases outside the gene matches. The CDR3 here is CASKDRSQETQYF. Here the CDR3 DNA reads TGTGCCAGCAAGGACAGGAGCCAAGAGACCCAGTACTTC.

There are a few counts of this clonotype. This chain connects TRBV30 to TRBJ2-1; 8 positions agree with TRBD2. V was clipped by 1 base and J by 7 bases; unmatched bases: 9. CDR3 size: 15 residues. Germline V gene lookup returns CDR1 GTSNPN and CDR2 SVGIG (reference sequence). The CDR3 nucleotides read TGTGCCTGGAGTGGGAAGCGGGAGATGAAGAATGAGCAGTTCTTC. Amino acid sequence: CAWSGKREMKNEQFF.

This clonotype was observed many times. CDR3: CASSLQLVENQYF. As DNA, the CDR3 is TGTGCCAGCTCACTCCAGCTAGTGGAAAACCAGTATTTT. This chain links TRBV18 with TRBJ2-3; no clear D gene. The V gene lost 4 bases and the J gene lost 12 bases, with 17 bases spanning the gap. The CDR3 runs to 13 residues. Germline V gene sequence: CDR1 KGHSH, CDR2 LQKENI. The full variable domain, in which reference TRBV18 and TRBJ2-3 provide the parts outside the CDR3, is NAGVMQNPRHLVRRRGQEARLRCSPMKGHSHVYWYRQLPEEGLKFMVYLQKENIIDESGMPKERFSAEFPKEGPSILRIQQVVRGDSAAYFCASSLQLVENQYFGPGTRLTVL.

This clonotype occurred many times. The J gene is TRBJ2-7, the V gene TRBV5-1; 8 nucleotides agree with TRBD2. The CDR3 totals 15 residues. Germline-derived CDR1 and CDR2 are SGHRS and YFSETQ. The V and J ends lost 4 bases and 0 bases, in that order; junction bases with no gene match: 6. The CDR3 DNA reads TGCGCCAGCAGCACCGGGAGGGCCATCTCCTACGAGCAGTACTTC. This codes for CASSTGRAISYEQYF.

In its sample, this clonotype was seen many times. The chain couples TRBV28 to TRBJ2-1, with D tentatively TRBD1 (5 bases). CDR1 MDHEN and CDR2 SYDVKM come from the germline V gene. V shed 5 bases and J shed 10 bases, with 18 bases lying between them. The CDR3 runs 14 residues. The CDR3 region is CASSTLLGKGEQFF. CDR3 nucleotide sequence: TGTGCCAGCAGTACCCTACTGGGGAAGGGGGAGCAGTTCTTC.

This sequence joins TRBV3-1 and TRBJ1-4; D uncertain. This CDR3 contains 14 residues. Between the trimmed V and J ends, which lost 1 base and 4 bases, there was a span of 7 bases. Germline CDR1 LGHDT, CDR2 YNNKEL (reference sequence). This chain's CDR3 is CASSQGQINEKLFF. CDR3 DNA sequence: TGTGCCAGCAGCCAAGGGCAGATTAATGAAAAACTGTTTTTT. Full variable domain (remainder filled in from reference TRBV3-1 and TRBJ1-4): DTAVSQTPKYLVTQMGNDKSIKCEQNLGHDTMYWYKQDSKKFLKIMFSYNNKELIINETVPNRFSPKSPDKAHLNLHINSLELGDSAVYFCASSQGQINEKLFFGSGTQLSVL.

The chain is built from TRBV30 and TRBJ1-5; 10 bases map to TRBD1. Germline V gene data show CDR1 as GTSNPN and CDR2 as SVGIG (reference sequence). The CDR3 totals 15 residues. This CDR3 is CAYKRTGGVNQPQHF. DNA for the CDR3: TGTGCTTACAAGAGGACAGGGGGAGTTAATCAGCCCCAGCATTTT.

This clonotype was observed many times. The J gene is TRBJ1-5, the V gene TRBV20-1; 8 nucleotides align to TRBD1. The CDR3 runs to 14 residues. Germline V gene lookup returns CDR1 DFQATT and CDR2 SNEGSKA (reference sequence). Trimming at V came to 3 bases and at J to 5 bases, leaving 6 bases not matched to a gene. The CDR3 loop is CSASLGTGYQPQHF. CDR3 nucleotide sequence: TGCAGTGCTAGTCTAGGGACAGGATATCAGCCCCAGCATTTT.

J is TRBJ2-6 and V is TRBV28, with TRBD1 matching 7 bases. CDR1 is MDHEN, CDR2 SYDVKM, per germline. This CDR3 spans 14 amino acids. The J segment lost 2 bases and the V segment lost 11 bases, leaving 6 bases of the junction unmatched. CDR3 region: CAGSTGTGANVLTF. CDR3 bases: TGTGCCGGATCGACAGGGACTGGGGCCAACGTCCTGACTTTC.